This is a list of T cell receptor beta chains from one sample in a study of regulatory T cells in long-lasting Graves disease. TCRdb ran MiXCR on the multiplex PCR reads and lists one entry per CDR3 protein. The sample has 200,000 to 300,000 distinct CDR3 sequences, around 20% seen once; the top ten hold about 15%. The sample was peripheral blood mononuclear cells (PBMCs), taken at new diagnosis, from a patient treated with antithyroid drugs. The receptors here all came from a female donor with Graves disease. The CDR3 runs from the conserved cysteine through the conserved F or W. The D gene is left open where the match is weak. Size is stated for part of the rows, as once, few or many counts, or as a class when the clone is expanded.

cdr3_nt: TGTGCCAGCAGCCCTGGGACAGCGGCCTACGAGCAGTACTTC
cdr3_aa: CASSPGTAAYEQYF
d_call: TRBD1
v_call: TRBV7-2
clone_size: many
j_call: TRBJ2-7

cdr3_nt: TGCAGTGCTGCGACAGGGGGCGGATGGGAGCAGTACTTC
cdr3_aa: CSAATGGGWEQYF
d_call: TRBD1
v_call: TRBV20-1
clone_size: many
j_call: TRBJ2-7

cdr3_nt: TGTGCCAGCTCAACCTCCCATGAGCAGTTCTTC
cdr3_aa: CASSTSHEQFF
d_call: -
v_call: TRBV18
clone_size: medium-sized
j_call: TRBJ2-1

cdr3_nt: TGTGCCAGCAGCTTAGATCGGAACAGACTCATCCCTTCGGACTACAATGAGCAGTTCTTC
cdr3_aa: CASSLDRNRLIPSDYNEQFF
d_call: -
v_call: TRBV7-2
clone_size: many
j_call: TRBJ2-1

cdr3_nt: TGTGCCAGCAGTACCGGGGGACTGGGGCTGAGATTGCAAGAGACCCAGTACTTC
cdr3_aa: CASSTGGLGLRLQETQYF
d_call: -
v_call: TRBV12-3/TRBV12-4
clone_size: many
j_call: TRBJ2-5

cdr3_nt: TGTGCCAGCAGTTTCCGGAATAGCGGGGGCTACAATGAGCAGTTCTTC
cdr3_aa: CASSFRNSGGYNEQFF
d_call: TRBD2
v_call: TRBV27
clone_size: -
j_call: TRBJ2-1

cdr3_nt: TGTGCCAGCAGTTTCGCTAGCGGGGGGGCAGGCGGGGAGCAGTTCTTC
cdr3_aa: CASSFASGGAGGEQFF
d_call: TRBD2
v_call: TRBV12-3/TRBV12-4
clone_size: -
j_call: TRBJ2-1

cdr3_nt: TGTGCCAGCAGGCGCTCTAGCAATCAGCCCCAGCATTTT
cdr3_aa: CASRRSSNQPQHF
d_call: -
v_call: TRBV12-3/TRBV12-4
clone_size: many
j_call: TRBJ1-5

cdr3_nt: TGTGCCAGCAGCCCCGTTAGCGGGAGTTCCGACGAGCAGTACTTC
cdr3_aa: CASSPVSGSSDEQYF
d_call: TRBD2
v_call: TRBV14
clone_size: many
j_call: TRBJ2-7

cdr3_nt: TGTGCCATCAGGGACAGGTCTGGAAACACCATATATTTT
cdr3_aa: CAIRDRSGNTIYF
d_call: TRBD1
v_call: TRBV10-3
clone_size: -
j_call: TRBJ1-3

cdr3_nt: TGTGCCAGCAGCCGGGAGGCTGGGGCCAACGTCCTGACTTTC
cdr3_aa: CASSREAGANVLTF
d_call: -
v_call: TRBV3-1
clone_size: -
j_call: TRBJ2-6